This TCR beta chain came from a study of cytomegalovirus exposure and HLA in healthy donors. PCR used 60 Vbeta primers and 13 Jbeta primers. TCRdb's copy holds only in-frame clones and misses some; the assay was immunoSEQ multiplex PCR. The specimen's table records more than 40,000 clones. Germline CDR1 is SGHDT and CDR2 is YYEEEE. This CDR3 is built from 15 residues. V was pared by 0 bases and J by 3 bases, with 10 bases between. Source material: PBMCs. The chain links TRBV5-6 to TRBJ1-5; D unclear. The sequence came from a female donor in good health and CMV-seronegative. The CDR3 reads CASSLGGRNNQPQHF. The CDR3 bases are TGTGCCAGCAGCTTGGGTGGGAGGAACAATCAGCCCCAGCATTTT.